The present T cell receptor (beta chain) was sequenced within a study of T cells after yellow fever vaccination. Trimming cost V 2 bases and J 2 bases, with 12 bases left between them. CDR1 is SNHLY, CDR2 FYNNEI, per germline. The CDR3 contains 16 residues. TCRdb processed the 5' RACE reads anew with MiXCR; each CDR3 protein has one entry. Counted here are about 10,000 distinct CDR3 sequences, under 5.5% occurring once; the ten biggest clones make up 1.6%. Relative to its sample, this clonotype is medium-sized. This TCR was recovered from a man between 18 and 29 years old who received the YFV17D yellow fever vaccine. The chain combines TRBV2 with TRBJ2-2, with D perhaps assigned TRBD1 or TRBD2 (5 bases each). The sequencing here drew on PBMCs, either bulk or a sorted T-cell subset (CD4+, CD8+, memory, or dextramer-sorted; not recorded which), taken around 16 days after the first yellow fever vaccination. In DNA form, the CDR3 reads TGTGCCAGCAGTGAAAATCGGGGCGTAAACACCGGGGAGCTGTTTTTT. It translates to CASSENRGVNTGELFF. Using reference TRBV2 and TRBJ2-2 for the parts outside the CDR3, the full variable domain is EPEVTQTPSHQVTQMGQEVILRCVPISNHLYFYWYRQILGQKVEFLVSFYNNEISEKSEIFDDQFSVERPDGSNFTLKIRSTKLEDSAMYFCASSENRGVNTGELFFGEGSRLTVL.